The rows below give T cell receptor beta chains drawn from one sample of a study of T cell changes during pregnancy in multiple sclerosis. Generated by immunoSEQ multiplex PCR, the TCRdb table keeps only in-frame clones and is missing some. The profile covers 55,000 to 70,000 clones, with approximately 89% appearing a single time and under 2% taken by the ten largest. Sequences were derived from peripheral blood, sampled after pregnancy. These receptors were collected from a female donor with multiple sclerosis, enrolled in a pregnancy study. Each CDR3 is given with its conserved first and last residue. For some rows the clone size is stated as once, few or many, or as a class when expanded; others skip it.

CDR3 | J | size | V
CASSQGQGFYEQYF | TRBJ2-7 | - | TRBV4-1
CASSSGTGVYEQYF | TRBJ2-7 | - | TRBV5-4
CASSQGLAGVNEQFF | TRBJ2-1 | - | TRBV6-5
CASSYGQGARGNTIYF | TRBJ1-3 | - | TRBV6-6
CASSLVPTGSVSEAFF | TRBJ1-1 | - | TRBV5-6
CASYGEYRSQETQYF | TRBJ2-5 | - | TRBV5-1
CASAVNTEAFF | TRBJ1-1 | - | TRBV6-6
CASSPSGGDTEAFF | TRBJ1-1 | - | TRBV4-3
CASSFSHQGMGSYEQYF | TRBJ2-7 | - | TRBV7-2
CASSPRLAVNGGELFF | TRBJ2-2 | - | TRBV7-3
CSVQTGTGNQPQHF | TRBJ1-5 | - | TRBV29-1
CASSTPVGRGSYNEQFF | TRBJ2-1 | few | TRBV10-2
CASSHLQGVGGYTF | TRBJ1-2 | - | TRBV23-1
CASSTPGQRISNQPQHF | TRBJ1-5 | - | TRBV19
CASSLGVAGLYEQYF | TRBJ2-7 | - | TRBV11-2
CASSFDRGNTIYF | TRBJ1-3 | - | TRBV6-6
CASSFYQGVYGYTF | TRBJ1-2 | - | TRBV2
CASSQGTFSYNEQFF | TRBJ2-1 | - | TRBV6-5
CASNRQGFNYGYTF | TRBJ1-2 | - | TRBV2
CASSSYTKNEQFF | TRBJ2-1 | - | TRBV5-5
CASSFGQGRNTIYF | TRBJ1-3 | - | TRBV5-4
CASSLEQYGYTF | TRBJ1-2 | - | TRBV5-1
CASSEYPDINTEAFF | TRBJ1-1 | - | TRBV2
CASSIGTVENTIYF | TRBJ1-3 | - | TRBV19
CAWTGNYGYTF | TRBJ1-2 | - | TRBV30
CASSGTSGYNEQFF | TRBJ2-1 | - | TRBV2
CASSLARGASYEQYF | TRBJ2-7 | - | TRBV7-9
CASSLFGGGLTEAFF | TRBJ1-1 | once | TRBV28
CASSPSRQGSYNEQFF | TRBJ2-1 | - | TRBV6-6
CASSQPRDRLSYGYTF | TRBJ1-2 | - | TRBV4-1
CACTRVTYEQYF | TRBJ2-7 | - | TRBV30
CSAGTAGNTIYF | TRBJ1-3 | - | TRBV29-1
CASSYLGDRNTEAFF | TRBJ1-1 | once | TRBV5-1
CASRKPPGQGKDEQFF | TRBJ2-1 | - | TRBV4-2
CASSLSQGSRYEQYF | TRBJ2-7 | - | TRBV7-8
CASRRTGVADTQYF | TRBJ2-3 | - | TRBV5-1
CASRFQEDTGELFF | TRBJ2-2 | few | TRBV7-6
CASSQGGITNYGYTF | TRBJ1-2 | - | TRBV14
CASSFSPGTEAFF | TRBJ1-1 | - | TRBV7-2
CASSMGTSVSYEQYF | TRBJ2-7 | - | TRBV19
CAWSNRASLNTEAFF | TRBJ1-1 | once | TRBV30
CAWDLSGGGGGELFF | TRBJ2-2 | - | TRBV30
CASRRQFRGGSRFF | TRBJ2-1 | - | TRBV28
CASSFSQGTFHYF | TRBJ2-7 | once | TRBV27
CASSLAGLATYEQYF | TRBJ2-7 | - | TRBV5-1
CASSILGLPTDTQYF | TRBJ2-3 | - | TRBV19